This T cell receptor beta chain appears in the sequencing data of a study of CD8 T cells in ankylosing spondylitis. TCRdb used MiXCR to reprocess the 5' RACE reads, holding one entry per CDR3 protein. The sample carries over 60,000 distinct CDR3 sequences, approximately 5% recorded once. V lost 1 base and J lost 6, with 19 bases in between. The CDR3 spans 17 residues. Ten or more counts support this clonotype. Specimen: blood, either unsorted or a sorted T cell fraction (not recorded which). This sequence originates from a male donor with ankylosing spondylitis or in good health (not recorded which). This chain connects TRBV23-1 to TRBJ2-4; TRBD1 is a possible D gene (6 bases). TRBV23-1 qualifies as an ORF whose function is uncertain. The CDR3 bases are TGCGCCAGCAGTCAATACCAGAGGACAGCGGAAATAAACATTCAGTACTTC. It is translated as CASSQYQRTAEINIQYF.